The 20 T cell receptor beta chains presented below share a single source sample, sequenced in a study of CD8+CD57+ T cells in acquired aplastic anemia. Genomic DNA acted as the template from which TCR beta VDJ combination and CDR3 sequence profiling were carried out. TCRdb fed the reads into MiXCR, producing one record per CDR3 protein. The repertoire consists of about 160,000 distinct CDR3 sequences, with roughly 43% occurring once and the leading ten covering 2.5% to 3%. Individuals selected for sequencing had exhibited CD8+CD57+ cell expansion on flow cytometry. Specimen: sorted CD4+, CD8+, or CD8+CD57+ T cells (not recorded which) from PBMCs. The receptors derive from a human donor with aplastic anemia.

This clonotype was seen repeatedly, ten times or more. The chain carries TRBV18 and TRBJ2-5; tentative D call: TRBD1 (6 bases). The V end lost 3 bases, the J end lost 4 bases, and 12 bases lay between the germline ends. Looked up from germline, CDR1 is KGHSH and CDR2 is LQKENI. The CDR3 length is 14 residues. CDR3 nucleotides: TGTGCCAGCTCACCCCAGGGGACGGGAGAGACCCAGTACTTC. Amino acid sequence: CASSPQGTGETQYF.

This clonotype was seen repeatedly, ten times or more. The genes are TRBV19 and TRBJ1-6; no firm D call. The CDR3 totals 15 residues. Germline CDR1 is LNHDA and CDR2 is SQIVND (reference sequence). V was trimmed by 1 base and J by 9 bases, leaving 13 bases between them. The CDR3 nucleotides read TGTGCCAGTAGTATAGGCGGGTGGCAGGCTTCACCCCTCCACTTT. Translation: CASSIGGWQASPLHF.

This chain joins TRBV2 and TRBJ1-1; D unclear. Deletions cut 2 bases from V and 2 bases from J, with 9 bases between. Germline V gene sequence: CDR1 SNHLY, CDR2 FYNNEI. The CDR3 spans 14 residues. The CDR3 spells CASSENPLNTEAFF. DNA of the CDR3: TGTGCCAGCAGTGAAAATCCCCTTAACACTGAAGCTTTCTTT.

This clonotype was picked up many times. CDR3 bases: TGCAGTGCTAGATCCGGGGGGGGTGGCGCTGAAGCTTTCTTT. Translation gives CSARSGGGGAEAFF. This sequence joins TRBV20-1 and TRBJ1-1, with a tentative D call TRBD1 (5 bases). The CDR3 contains 14 residues. Germline V gives CDR1 DFQATT, CDR2 SNEGSKA (reference sequence). V shed 2 bases and J shed 6 bases, with 16 bases lying between them.

In this sample, this clonotype turned up a few times. The junction does not match germline at one end; this may be a read error. This chain links TRBV5-4 with TRBJ2-1; TRBD2 matches at 7 bases. This CDR3 has 15 amino acids. CDR1 and CDR2 from the germline V gene are SGHNT and YYREEE (reference sequence). The CDR3 DNA follows: TGTGCCAGCAGCTTGAAGCGGGACTCCTACAATGAGCAGTCCTTC. It yields the protein CASSLKRDSYNEQSF.

With regard to this clonotype: A read error may account for a junction end that differs from germline. The V and J genes are TRBV25-1 and TRBJ2-5; 11 bases align to TRBD2. In germline, CDR1 is MGHDK, CDR2 SYGVNS. CDR3 length: 16 amino acids. The CDR3 DNA reads TGTGCCGGCAGTGAGAGGCTAGCGGGAGGAGAAGGGACCCAGCACTTC. Translation gives CAGSERLAGGEGTQHF.

At least ten counts were recorded for this clonotype. The chain recombines TRBV19 with TRBJ2-1, with D perhaps TRBD2 (6 bases). This CDR3 is 14 amino acids long. V lost 5 bases and J lost 5, with 13 bases in between. Germline V gene sequence: CDR1 LNHDA, CDR2 SQIVND (reference sequence). The CDR3, as DNA: TGTGCCAGTAGTGCCGGGACTTTAAACAATGAGCAGTTCTTC. Encoded protein: CASSAGTLNNEQFF.

The count of this clonotype is one. Its ends do not fully match the called genes, so a read error is possible. This sequence joins TRBV28 and TRBJ1-1; D may be TRBD1 (5 bases). The CDR3 is made up of 13 amino acids. Germline V gives CDR1 MDHEN, CDR2 SYDVKM. The CDR3 reads CASSTTEETGAFF. The CDR3 DNA reads as TGTGCCAGCAGCACGACAGAGGAAACTGGAGCTTTCTTT.

This clonotype was seen once. V usage is TRBV11-1 and J usage is TRBJ2-3, with no clear D. This CDR3 spans 12 amino acids. V dropped 4 bases and J dropped 2 bases, with 4 bases sitting between them. Germline V CDR1 and CDR2: SGHAT, FQDESV (reference sequence). The CDR3 loop reads CASSSFTDTQYF. DNA for the CDR3: TGTGCCAGCAGCTCTTTCACAGATACGCAGTATTTT.

This chain connects TRBV29-1 to TRBJ1-5, with 12 bases lining up with TRBD1. The germline V gene has CDR1 SQVTM and CDR2 ANQGSEA. This CDR3 spans 14 amino acids. V was pared by 7 bases and J by 7 bases, with 8 bases of the junction left unmatched. Written as DNA, the CDR3 is TGCAGCGATTGGGACAGGGGGCGGGAGCAGCCCCAGCATTTT. It yields the protein CSDWDRGREQPQHF.

The sample holds a few counts of this clonotype. The chain employs TRBV4-3 and TRBJ2-5; D possibly corresponds to TRBD2 (5 bases). CDR3 size: 14 residues. Germline V gene lookup returns CDR1 LGHNA and CDR2 YSLEER. V was shortened by 2 bases and J by 5 bases, with 12 bases between the two germline ends. The CDR3 DNA is TGCGCCAGCAGCCAATCCGTGGGCGGGGAGACCCAGTACTTC. Its protein is CASSQSVGGETQYF.

This clonotype has only a few counts. The genes are TRBV5-1 and TRBJ2-5, with D possibly TRBD1 on 5 matching bases. This CDR3 spans 15 amino acids. Trimming cost V 4 bases and J 0 bases, with 13 bases left between them. Germline CDR1 SGHRS, CDR2 YFSETQ. The CDR3 DNA reads as TGCGCCAGCAGCCCTCGACAGCCTAACCAAGAGACCCAGTACTTC. This gives the protein CASSPRQPNQETQYF.

The rearrangement links TRBV18 to TRBJ2-7; 7 positions agree with TRBD1. This CDR3 has 16 residues. The V and J ends lost 1 base and 3 bases, in that order; junction bases with no gene match: 9. Germline assignment: CDR1 KGHSH and CDR2 LQKENI. CDR3 sequence reads: CASSPQGGEIRYEQYF. The CDR3 DNA is TGTGCCAGCTCACCACAAGGGGGCGAGATTCGCTACGAGCAGTACTTC.

This clonotype appeared a few times. The chain employs TRBV2 and TRBJ1-2, with 7 nucleotides matching TRBD1. CDR3 length: 13 amino acids. Germline V CDR1 and CDR2: SNHLY, FYNNEI. Trimming took 7 bases from V and 8 from J; bases not matched to a gene: 10. The CDR3 DNA reads as TGTGCCAGCAAACCGACAGGGATTGAGGGCTACACCTTC. Protein product: CASKPTGIEGYTF.

This clonotype was picked up a small number of times. The chain combines TRBV24-1 with TRBJ2-1; D is perhaps TRBD1 (5 bases). V dropped 3 bases and J dropped 12 bases, with 11 bases sitting between them. This CDR3 region has 12 residues. Germline CDR1 reads KGHDR; CDR2 reads SFDVKD. In DNA, the CDR3 is TGTGCCACCAGTGATCTGAACAGGTCGCAGTTCTTC. Its protein is CATSDLNRSQFF.

The J gene is TRBJ2-1, the V gene TRBV7-2, with 13 bases lining up with TRBD2. The CDR3 contains 15 residues. Germline CDR1 and CDR2: SGHTA and FQGNSA. V was clipped by 2 bases and J by 6 bases; unmatched bases: 1. The CDR3 here is CASSLTSGRANEQFF. The DNA of the CDR3 is TGTGCCAGCAGCTTAACTAGCGGGAGGGCCAATGAGCAGTTCTTC.

V usage is TRBV24-1 and J usage is TRBJ2-5; the D gene is possibly TRBD2 (6 bases). Germline assignment: CDR1 KGHDR and CDR2 SFDVKD. Trimming removed 7 bases from V and 5 bases from J, with 16 bases in between. The CDR3 totals 14 residues. Here the CDR3 DNA reads TGTGCCACCAGAAGTGCAGGTCGGGAGGAGACCCAGTACTTC. This codes for CATRSAGREETQYF.

Note on this clonotype: Mismatch with germline at one junction end may stem from a read error. The CDR3 protein is CASSLVLWRERSF. DNA for the CDR3: TGTGCCAGTAGTTTAGTATTGTGGCGGGAGCGCTCGTTC. The rearrangement joins TRBV19 to TRBJ2-7; 7 bases match TRBD2. The germline gives CDR1 LNHDA, CDR2 SQIVND (reference sequence). The CDR3 length is 13 residues.

The chain has TRBV14 and TRBJ1-1; D is unresolved. This CDR3 region has 12 residues. The V end lost 6 bases, the J end lost 1 base, and 6 bases lay between the germline ends. CDR1 is SGHDN and CDR2 is FVKESK in the germline V gene. The CDR3 bases are TGTGCCAGCAGTCACAAGAACACTGAAGCTTTCTTT. This translates into CASSHKNTEAFF.

The V gene is TRBV10-3, the J gene TRBJ2-3; 8 positions match TRBD2. The CDR3 extends over 12 amino acids. Looked up from germline, CDR1 is ENHRY and CDR2 is SYGVKD. This CDR3 is CVKREYKDTQYF. CDR3 coding DNA: TGTGTCAAGCGGGAGTACAAAGATACGCAGTATTTT.